The 6 T cell receptor beta chains reported below all come from one sample, sequenced in a study of response to subunit inactivated influenza vaccine. Via MiXCR, TCRdb re-called the RT-PCR reads, giving one row per CDR3 protein. Among 710,000 or so distinct CDR3 sequences listed, 15% to 17% were seen once. The material was PBMCs from blood, obtained roughly 12 days after vaccination. These receptors originate from a man in his fifties or sixties who received an inactivated influenza vaccine.

The chain uses TRBV20-1 and TRBJ2-1; no clear D. The germline V gene encodes CDR1 DFQATT and CDR2 SNEGSKA (reference sequence). Trimming shortened V by 0 bases and J by 6 bases, and 3 bases separated the two germline ends. The length of the CDR3 is 11 residues. CDR3: CSAREVNEQFF. In DNA form, the CDR3 reads TGCAGTGCTAGAGAGGTCAATGAGCAGTTCTTC.

This clonotype occurred a few times. This chain's CDR3 is CASSEGTKNSPLHF. For the CDR3, the DNA is TGTGCCAGCAGTGAAGGGACCAAGAATTCACCCCTCCACTTT. This sequence joins TRBV6-4 and TRBJ1-6; perhaps TRBD1 as D (5 bases). Deletions cut 3 bases from V and 7 bases from J, with 10 bases between. Germline V gene sequence: CDR1 MRHNA, CDR2 SNTAGT. This CDR3 has 14 residues.

The rearrangement uses TRBV5-1 and TRBJ1-1; the D gene is possibly TRBD1 (6 bases). CDR3 length: 15 amino acids. The germline V gene has CDR1 SGHRS and CDR2 YFSETQ. V was trimmed by 2 bases and J by 7 bases, leaving 18 bases between them. CDR3 sequence reads: CASSFSTDRPSEAFF. CDR3 DNA: TGCGCCAGCAGCTTTAGTACCGACAGGCCCAGTGAAGCTTTCTTT.

This clonotype has just a few counts. J is TRBJ2-3 and V is TRBV7-9; possibly TRBD2 for D (5 bases). The V end was cut by 1 base, the J end by 7 bases, with 18 bases between. From germline, CDR1 is SEHNR and CDR2 FQNEAQ (reference sequence). The CDR3 sequence is 16 residues long. CDR3 DNA: TGTGCCAGCAGCTTAGTTGGTGACTACCCGGCCCATACGCAGTATTTT. This sequence encodes CASSLVGDYPAHTQYF. The whole variable domain, filled in from reference TRBV7-9 and TRBJ2-3, reads DTGVSQNPRHKITKRGQNVTFRCDPISEHNRLYWYRQTLGQGPEFLTYFQNEAQLEKSRLLSDRFSAERPKGSFSTLEIQRTEQGDSAMYLCASSLVGDYPAHTQYFGPGTRLTVL.

This clonotype was seen more than once but under ten times. The chain couples TRBV6-2 or TRBV6-3 to TRBJ2-4; the match to TRBD2 covers 8 bases. The CDR3 has 13 residues. Looked up from germline, CDR1 is MNHEY and CDR2 is SVGEGT. The V segment lost 4 bases and the J segment 6 bases; nucleotides outside the gene matches: 2. DNA of the CDR3: TGTGCCAGCAGTTTTGCGGGAGGAAACATTCAGTACTTC. Translating it yields CASSFAGGNIQYF.

Here the CDR3 DNA reads TGTGCCATCAGTGGTTCTGGACTGGGTGCTGAGACCCAGTACTTC. The encoded protein is CAISGSGLGAETQYF. This chain joins TRBV10-3 and TRBJ2-5, with D possibly being TRBD2 (5 bases). CDR3 length: 15 residues. Per the germline V gene, CDR1 is ENHRY and CDR2 is SYGVKD. V was trimmed by 4 bases and J by 5 bases, leaving 17 bases between them.